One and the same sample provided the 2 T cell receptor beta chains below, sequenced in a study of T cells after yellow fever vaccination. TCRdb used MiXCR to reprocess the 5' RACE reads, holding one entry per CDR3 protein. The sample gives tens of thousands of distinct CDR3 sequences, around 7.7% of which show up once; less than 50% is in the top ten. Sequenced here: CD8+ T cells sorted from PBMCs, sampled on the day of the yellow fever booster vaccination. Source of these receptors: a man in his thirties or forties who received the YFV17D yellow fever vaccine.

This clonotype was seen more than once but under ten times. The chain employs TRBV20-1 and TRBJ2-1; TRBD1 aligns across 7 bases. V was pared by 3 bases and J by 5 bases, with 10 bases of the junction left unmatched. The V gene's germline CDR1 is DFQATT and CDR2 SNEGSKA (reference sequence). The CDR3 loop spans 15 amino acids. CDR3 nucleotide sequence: TGCAGTGCTAGTTTTGGGACAGATATTAACAATGAGCAGTTCTTC. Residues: CSASFGTDINNEQFF.

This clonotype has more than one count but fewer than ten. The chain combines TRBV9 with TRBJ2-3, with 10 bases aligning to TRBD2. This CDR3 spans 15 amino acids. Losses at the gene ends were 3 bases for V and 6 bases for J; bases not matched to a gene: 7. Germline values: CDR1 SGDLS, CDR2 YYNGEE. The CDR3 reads CASSEGTSARDTQYF. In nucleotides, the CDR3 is TGTGCCAGCAGCGAGGGGACTAGCGCTCGTGATACGCAGTATTTT.